This T cell receptor (beta chain) was obtained from a study of spatial heterogeneity in lung cancer. Turning to the study itself: There were, on average, more than 8.5 raw-read appearances for each unique TCR and UMI combination.

Study outcomes and limitations: Relative to follow-up, resection was when ubiquitous expanded tumor TCRs appeared more in blood.

The presence of a unique molecular identifier marked each TCR cDNA molecule. TCRdb reanalysed the 5' RACE reads using MiXCR and keeps one entry per CDR3 protein. The repertoire holds more than 75,000 distinct CDR3 sequences, with roughly an eighth as singletons. This CDR3 contains 14 residues. Per germline, CDR1 WNHNN and CDR2 SYGVQD (reference sequence). Trimming pared 3 bases from V and 5 bases from J, leaving 11 bases between. As for time point: sample taken at primary tumor resection. Tumor, nontumor lung or frozen PBMC supplied whole RNA that was sequenced unsorted. Samples were donated by 72 untreated early-stage non-small cell lung cancer patients. As regards this clonotype: Antigen specificity is unknown.

This chain links TRBV10-1 with TRBJ2-1; TRBD2 might be the D (6 bases). This clonotype was obtained from a male donor with early-stage non-small cell lung cancer. This specimen was PBMCs, taken at surgery. The CDR3 coding sequence is TGCGCCAGCAGTGAAGTGGGAGGCCACAATGAGCAGTTCTTC. Its translation: CASSEVGGHNEQFF.